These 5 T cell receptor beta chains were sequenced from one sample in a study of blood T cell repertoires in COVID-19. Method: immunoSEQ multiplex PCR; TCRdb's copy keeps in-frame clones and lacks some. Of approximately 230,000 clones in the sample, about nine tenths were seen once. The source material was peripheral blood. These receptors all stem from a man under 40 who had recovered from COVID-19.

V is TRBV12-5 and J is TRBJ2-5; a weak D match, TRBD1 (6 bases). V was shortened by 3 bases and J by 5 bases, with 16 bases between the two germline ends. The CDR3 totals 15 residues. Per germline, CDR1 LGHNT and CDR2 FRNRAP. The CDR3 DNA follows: TGTGCTAGTGGTTTTAACCAGGGGTATGGGGAGACCCAGTACTTC. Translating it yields CASGFNQGYGETQYF.

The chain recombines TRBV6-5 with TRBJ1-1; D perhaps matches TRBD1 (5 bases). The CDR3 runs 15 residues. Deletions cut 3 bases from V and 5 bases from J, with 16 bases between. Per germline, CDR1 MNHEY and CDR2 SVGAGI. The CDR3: CASSYPSGVRTEAFF. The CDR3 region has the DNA TGTGCCAGCAGTTATCCTTCGGGGGTGAGAACTGAAGCTTTCTTT.

The CDR3 nucleotides read TGTGCCAGTAGCATCAAGGCGGGACTAGCGGGGCTCCTAAAACCCACAGATACGCAGTATTTT. It translates to CASSIKAGLAGLLKPTDTQYF. The chain carries TRBV19 and TRBJ2-3; TRBD2 agrees at 13 bases. This CDR3 region has 21 residues. CDR1 and CDR2 from the germline V gene are LNHDA and SQIVND (reference sequence). V lost 6 bases to trimming and J lost 2 bases; unmatched junction nucleotides: 20.

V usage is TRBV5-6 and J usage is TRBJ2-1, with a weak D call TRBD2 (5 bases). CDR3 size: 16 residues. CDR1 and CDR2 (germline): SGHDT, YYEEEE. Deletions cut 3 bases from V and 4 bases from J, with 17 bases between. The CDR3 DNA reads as TGTGCCAGCAGCTCGCCTGGAGAAGCGGCATACAATGAGCAGTTCTTC. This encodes CASSSPGEAAYNEQFF.

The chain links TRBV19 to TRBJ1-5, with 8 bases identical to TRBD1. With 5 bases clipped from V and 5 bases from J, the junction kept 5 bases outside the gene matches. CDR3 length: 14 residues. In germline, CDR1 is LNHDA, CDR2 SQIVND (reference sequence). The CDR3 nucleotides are TGTGCCAGTAGTCAAGGACAGGGTGATCAGCCCCAGCATTTT. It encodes CASSQGQGDQPQHF.